One T cell receptor (beta chain) is described in this entry. This sample was included in a study of T cell changes during pregnancy in multiple sclerosis. With V trimmed by 8 bases and J by 5 bases, 5 bases remained unmatched. The germline CDR1 and CDR2 sequences are MNHEY and SMNVEV (reference sequence). CDR3 length: 13 residues. Clones were sequenced by immunoSEQ multiplex PCR, and TCRdb holds only the in-frame ones, with some missing. The table records some 74,000 clones, around 92% of them present only once. The clonotype was recovered from a female donor with multiple sclerosis, enrolled in a pregnancy study. The chain has TRBV27 and TRBJ1-2; 10 bases map to TRBD1. The sample was peripheral blood, taken before pregnancy. In DNA form, the CDR3 reads TGTGCCAGCTGGGACAGGGGCCCTTATGGCTACACCTTC. Protein product: CASWDRGPYGYTF.